This TCR beta chain was obtained from a study of CD8+CD57+ T cells in acquired aplastic anemia. About the research overall: The average for DNA from sorted CD4+ and CD8+ cells was approximately 3.2 ug. Among healthy donors, CD4+ cells averaged about 11 million reads. The study's findings and limits: Between the patient and control groups, CD8+ Simpson's diversity did not differ significantly.

TCR beta VDJ and CDR3 profiling used genomic DNA as template. TCRdb reanalysed the reads using MiXCR and keeps one entry per CDR3 protein. The sample lists around 50,000 distinct CDR3 sequences; 70% to 80% were seen once. A note on this clonotype: Its antigen is as yet unknown.

Germline CDR1 reads SGHTA; CDR2 reads FQGTGA. Trimming took off 2 bases at V and 2 bases at J, with 13 bases between the two ends. The CDR3 length is 17 residues. The sequence derives from a human donor in good health, serving as a control. The material sequenced was sorted CD4+, CD8+, or CD8+CD57+ T cells (not recorded which) from PBMCs. This chain joins TRBV7-3 and TRBJ1-6; unclear D gene. The CDR3 region is CASSLVHGVPYNSPLHF. The CDR3 nucleotides are TGTGCCAGCAGCTTAGTACATGGGGTTCCCTATAATTCACCCCTCCACTTT.